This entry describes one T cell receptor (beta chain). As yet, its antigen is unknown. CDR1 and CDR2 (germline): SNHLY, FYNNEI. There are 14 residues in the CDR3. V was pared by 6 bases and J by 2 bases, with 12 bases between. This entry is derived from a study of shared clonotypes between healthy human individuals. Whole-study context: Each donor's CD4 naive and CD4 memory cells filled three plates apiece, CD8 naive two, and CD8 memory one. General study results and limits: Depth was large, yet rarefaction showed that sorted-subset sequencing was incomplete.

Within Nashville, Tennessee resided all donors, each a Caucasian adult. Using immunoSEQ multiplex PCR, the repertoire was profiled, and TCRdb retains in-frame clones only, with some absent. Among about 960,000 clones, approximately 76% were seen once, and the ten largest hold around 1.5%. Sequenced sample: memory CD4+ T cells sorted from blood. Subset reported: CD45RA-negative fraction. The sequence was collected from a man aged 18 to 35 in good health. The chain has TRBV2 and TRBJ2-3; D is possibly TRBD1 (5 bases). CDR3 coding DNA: TGTGCCAGCAGCCGACAGAGCCTCACAGATACGCAGTATTTT. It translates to CASSRQSLTDTQYF.